This T cell receptor (beta chain) was sequenced during a study of Graves' ophthalmopathy and Graves' hyperthyroidism. Turning to the study itself: Pretreatment peripheral blood was obtained at initial diagnosis.

Investigators amplified TCR beta CDR3 regions from RNA transcripts. An opening RT-PCR round employed HTBI primers and preceded a second-round multiplex PCR. MiXCR was run by TCRdb on the multiplex PCR reads, yielding one entry per CDR3 protein. The repertoire holds about 740,000 distinct CDR3 sequences, with 35% to 50% as singletons. Germline CDR1 DFQATT, CDR2 SNEGSKA (reference sequence). Trimming left V 0 bases short and J 0 bases short, with 11 bases between. This CDR3 has 15 amino acids. A duration under 3 months, NOSPECS ≥4, CAS ≥3 and moderate-to-severe activity characterized the donors with ophthalmopathy. Enrollment excluded any patients with other autoimmune diseases, uncontrolled infections, pregnancy or lactation.

Sequenced input: peripheral blood. The rearrangement joins TRBV20-1 to TRBJ2-5; D is perhaps TRBD1 (7 bases). This TCR was recovered from an adult man with Graves' ophthalmopathy. CDR3 DNA: TGCAGTGCTAGAGATGGAGGGACAGACCAAGAGACCCAGTACTTC. It specifies CSARDGGTDQETQYF.